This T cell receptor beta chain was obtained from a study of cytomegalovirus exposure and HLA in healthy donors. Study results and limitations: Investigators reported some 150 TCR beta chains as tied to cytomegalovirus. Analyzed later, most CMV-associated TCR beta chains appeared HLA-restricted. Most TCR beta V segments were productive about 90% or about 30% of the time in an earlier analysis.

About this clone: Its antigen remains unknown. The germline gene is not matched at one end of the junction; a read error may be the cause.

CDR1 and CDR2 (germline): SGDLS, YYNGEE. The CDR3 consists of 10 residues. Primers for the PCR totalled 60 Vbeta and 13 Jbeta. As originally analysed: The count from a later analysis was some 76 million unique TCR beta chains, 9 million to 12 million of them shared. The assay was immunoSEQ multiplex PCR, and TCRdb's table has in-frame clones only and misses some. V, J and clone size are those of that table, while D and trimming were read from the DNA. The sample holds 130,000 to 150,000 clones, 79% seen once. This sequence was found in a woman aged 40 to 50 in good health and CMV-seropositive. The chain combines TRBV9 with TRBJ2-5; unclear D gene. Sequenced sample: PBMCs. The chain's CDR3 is CASSRATRYF. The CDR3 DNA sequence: TGTGCCAGCAGTCGAGCTACCCGGTACTTC.